This TCR beta chain emerged from a study of CD8+CD57+ T cells in acquired aplastic anemia. Study-wide context: Mean yield of DNA from sorted CD4+ and CD8+ cells was approximately 3 ug. General observations from the study: CD8+ Simpson's diversity did not differ significantly between patients and controls. Patients and controls shared under 35 CD8+ CDR3 sequences, which appeared highly expressed in patients and within their immunodominant clones.

This CDR3 contains 13 residues. The germline CDR1 and CDR2 sequences are SNHLY and FYNNEI. The V gene end was trimmed by 10 bases and the J gene end by 5 bases; junction bases not matched to a gene: 9. This clonotype has at least ten counts. Antigen specificity is unknown. For sequencing, patients were chosen who had shown expansion of CD8+CD57+ cells by flow cytometry. As a group, the patients uniformly had severe acquired aplastic anemia. Profiling that covered TCR beta VDJ and CDR3 relied on genomic DNA as its template. A single record per CDR3 protein comes from TCRdb applying MiXCR to the reads. The sample holds around 430,000 distinct CDR3 sequences, around a third seen once.

The specimen sequenced was sorted CD4+, CD8+, or CD8+CD57+ T cells (not recorded which) from PBMCs. The sequence was collected from a human donor with aplastic anemia. The chain has TRBV2 and TRBJ1-2, with TRBD1 matching over 8 bases. CDR3 DNA sequence: TGTGCCAACCCCGGGACAGGCGCTTATGGCTACACCTTC. It codes for CANPGTGAYGYTF.